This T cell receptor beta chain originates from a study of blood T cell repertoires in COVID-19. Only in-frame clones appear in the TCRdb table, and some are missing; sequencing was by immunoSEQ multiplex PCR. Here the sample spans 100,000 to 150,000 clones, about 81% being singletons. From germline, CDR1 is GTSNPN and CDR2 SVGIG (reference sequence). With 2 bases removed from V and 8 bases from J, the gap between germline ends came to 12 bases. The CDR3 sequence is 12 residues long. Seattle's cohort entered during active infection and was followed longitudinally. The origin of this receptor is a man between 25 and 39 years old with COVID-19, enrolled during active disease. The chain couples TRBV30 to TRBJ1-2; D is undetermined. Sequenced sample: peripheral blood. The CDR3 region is CAWSPRPEGYTF. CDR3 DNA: TGTGCCTGGAGTCCCCGACCGGAGGGCTACACCTTC.